The following is a TCR beta chain sequence with its context. Preparation of the TCRbeta library involved a method that used unique molecular identifiers. TCRdb itself ran the PCR reads through MiXCR, one entry per CDR3 protein. The sample yields about 610,000 distinct CDR3 sequences, 10% seen once. This sample stems from a study of T-cell reconstitution after alpha-beta-depleted transplantation in children. V lost 2 bases to trimming and J lost 6 bases, with 11 bases between them. This CDR3 is 14 amino acids long. Germline V gene lookup returns CDR1 MNHEY and CDR2 SMNVEV (reference sequence). V gene TRBV27 combines with J gene TRBJ1-5; tentative D call: TRBD1 (6 bases). The input for sequencing was PBMCs from the stem cell graft donor, taken from the stem cell graft. The clonotype was recovered from a human donor who donated a stem cell graft to a child with acute myeloid leukemia. DNA of the CDR3: TGTGCCAGCAGTTTAGAGGGGGGGGGTCAGCCCCAGCATTTT. It specifies CASSLEGGGQPQHF.